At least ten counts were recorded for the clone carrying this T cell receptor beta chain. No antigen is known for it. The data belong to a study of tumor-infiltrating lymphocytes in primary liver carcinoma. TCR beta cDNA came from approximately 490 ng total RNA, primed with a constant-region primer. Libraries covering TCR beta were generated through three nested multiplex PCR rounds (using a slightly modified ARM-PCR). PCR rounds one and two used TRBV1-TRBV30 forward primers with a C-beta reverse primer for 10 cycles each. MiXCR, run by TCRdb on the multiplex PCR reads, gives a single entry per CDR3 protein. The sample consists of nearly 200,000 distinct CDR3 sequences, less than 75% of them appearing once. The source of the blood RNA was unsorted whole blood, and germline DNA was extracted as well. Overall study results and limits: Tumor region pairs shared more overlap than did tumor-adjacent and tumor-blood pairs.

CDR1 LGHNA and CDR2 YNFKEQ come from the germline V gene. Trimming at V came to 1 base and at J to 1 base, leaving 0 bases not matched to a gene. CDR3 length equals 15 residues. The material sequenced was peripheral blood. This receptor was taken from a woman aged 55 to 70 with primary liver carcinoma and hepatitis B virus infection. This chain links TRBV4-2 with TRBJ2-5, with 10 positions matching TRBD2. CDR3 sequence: CASSQGLAGQETQYF. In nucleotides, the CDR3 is TGTGCCAGCAGCCAAGGACTAGCGGGCCAAGAGACCCAGTACTTC.